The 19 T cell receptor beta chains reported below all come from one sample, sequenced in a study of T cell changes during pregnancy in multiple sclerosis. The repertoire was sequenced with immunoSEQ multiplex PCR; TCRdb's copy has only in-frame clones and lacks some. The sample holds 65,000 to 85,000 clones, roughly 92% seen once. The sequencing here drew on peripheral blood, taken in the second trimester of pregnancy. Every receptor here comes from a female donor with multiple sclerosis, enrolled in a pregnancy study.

The CDR3 loop is CASSYPSGQPQHF. CDR3 sequence (DNA): TGTGCCAGCAGCTACCCCAGCGGTCAGCCCCAGCATTTT. The chain employs TRBV7-9 and TRBJ1-5; D is unresolved. Germline V gene data show CDR1 as SEHNR and CDR2 as FQNEAQ (reference sequence). This CDR3 spans 13 amino acids. Trimming removed 4 bases at V and 6 bases at J, with 10 bases between.

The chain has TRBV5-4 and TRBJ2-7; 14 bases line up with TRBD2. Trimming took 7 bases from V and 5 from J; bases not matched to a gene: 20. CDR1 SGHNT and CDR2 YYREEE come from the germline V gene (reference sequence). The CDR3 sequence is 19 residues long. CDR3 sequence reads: CASGVPTSGTSGSPHEQYF. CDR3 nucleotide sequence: TGTGCCAGCGGAGTACCAACCTCCGGGACTAGCGGGAGTCCCCACGAGCAGTACTTC.

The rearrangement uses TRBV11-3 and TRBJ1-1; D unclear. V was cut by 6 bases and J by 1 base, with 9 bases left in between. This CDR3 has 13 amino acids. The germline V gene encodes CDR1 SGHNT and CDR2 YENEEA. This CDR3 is CASRQQPNTEAFF. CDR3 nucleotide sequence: TGTGCCAGCAGACAGCAACCGAACACTGAAGCTTTCTTT.

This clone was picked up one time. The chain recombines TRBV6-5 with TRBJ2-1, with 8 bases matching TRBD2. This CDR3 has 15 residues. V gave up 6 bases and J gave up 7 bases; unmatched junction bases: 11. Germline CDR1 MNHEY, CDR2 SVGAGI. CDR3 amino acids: CASSRVGGGPNEQFF. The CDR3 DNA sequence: TGTGCCAGCAGCCGGGTGGGCGGGGGGCCAAATGAGCAGTTCTTC.

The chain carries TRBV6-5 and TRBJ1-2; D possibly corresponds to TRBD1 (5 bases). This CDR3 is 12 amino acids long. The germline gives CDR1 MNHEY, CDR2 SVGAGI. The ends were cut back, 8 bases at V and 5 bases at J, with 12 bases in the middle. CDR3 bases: TGTGCCAGCCGCAGTTCAGGGTATGGCTACACCTTC. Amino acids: CASRSSGYGYTF.

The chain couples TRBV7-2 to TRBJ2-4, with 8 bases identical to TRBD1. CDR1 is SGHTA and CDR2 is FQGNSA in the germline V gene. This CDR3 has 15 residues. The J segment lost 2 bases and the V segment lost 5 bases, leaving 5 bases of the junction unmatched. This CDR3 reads CASSPWTGTKNIQYF. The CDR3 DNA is TGTGCCAGCAGCCCATGGACAGGGACCAAAAACATTCAGTACTTC.

The CDR3 region is CASSTGVNEQFF. The CDR3 bases are TGTGCCAGCAGCACAGGGGTCAATGAGCAGTTCTTC. The chain recombines TRBV27 with TRBJ2-1; 7 positions match TRBD1. CDR1 and CDR2 (germline): MNHEY, SMNVEV (reference sequence). J was trimmed by 6 bases and V by 6 bases; bases with no gene match: 2. The CDR3 contains 12 residues.

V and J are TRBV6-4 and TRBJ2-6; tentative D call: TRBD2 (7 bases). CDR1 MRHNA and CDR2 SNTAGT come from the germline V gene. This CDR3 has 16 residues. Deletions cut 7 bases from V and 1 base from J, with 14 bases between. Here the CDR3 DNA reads TGTGCCAGCACCCTAGGGGGGGCGTCTGGGGCCAACGTCCTGACTTTC. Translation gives CASTLGGASGANVLTF.

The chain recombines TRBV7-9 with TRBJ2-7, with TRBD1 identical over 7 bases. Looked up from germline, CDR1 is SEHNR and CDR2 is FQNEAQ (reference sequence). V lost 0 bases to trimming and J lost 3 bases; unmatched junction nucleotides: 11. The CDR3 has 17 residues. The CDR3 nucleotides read TGTGCCAGCAGCTTAGCGAGTCCACGACAGGGAATCTACGAGCAGTACTTC. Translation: CASSLASPRQGIYEQYF.

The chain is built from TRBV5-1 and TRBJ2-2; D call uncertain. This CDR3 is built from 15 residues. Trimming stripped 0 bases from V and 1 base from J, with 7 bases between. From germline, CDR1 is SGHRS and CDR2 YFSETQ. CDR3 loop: CASSLATGNTGELFF. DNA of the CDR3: TGCGCCAGCAGCTTGGCCACGGGGAACACCGGGGAGCTGTTTTTT. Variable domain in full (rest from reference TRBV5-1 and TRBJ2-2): KAGVTQTPRYLIKTRGQQVTLSCSPISGHRSVSWYQQTPGQGLQFLFEYFSETQRNKGNFPGRFSGRQFSNSRSEMNVSTLELGDSALYLCASSLATGNTGELFFGEGSRLTVL.

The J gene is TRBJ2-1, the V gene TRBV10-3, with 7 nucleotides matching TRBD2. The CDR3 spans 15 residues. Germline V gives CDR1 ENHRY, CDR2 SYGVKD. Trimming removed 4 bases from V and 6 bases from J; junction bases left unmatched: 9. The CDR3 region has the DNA TGTGCCATCAGTGCGGGCGGGGGTTCCGCCAATGAGCAGTTCTTC. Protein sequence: CAISAGGGSANEQFF.

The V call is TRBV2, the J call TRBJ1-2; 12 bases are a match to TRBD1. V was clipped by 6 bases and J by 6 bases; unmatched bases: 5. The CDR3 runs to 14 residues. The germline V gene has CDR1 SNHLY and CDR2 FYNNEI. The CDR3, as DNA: TGTGCCAGCAGCGGGACAGGGGGCGAGGATGGCTACACCTTC. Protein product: CASSGTGGEDGYTF.

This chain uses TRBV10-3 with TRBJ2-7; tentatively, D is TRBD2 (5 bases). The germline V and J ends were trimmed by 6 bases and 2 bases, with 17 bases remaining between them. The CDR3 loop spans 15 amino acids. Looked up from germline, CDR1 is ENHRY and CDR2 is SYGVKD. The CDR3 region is CAIRAERGPPYEQYF. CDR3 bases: TGTGCCATCAGAGCCGAGAGAGGGCCCCCCTACGAGCAGTACTTC.

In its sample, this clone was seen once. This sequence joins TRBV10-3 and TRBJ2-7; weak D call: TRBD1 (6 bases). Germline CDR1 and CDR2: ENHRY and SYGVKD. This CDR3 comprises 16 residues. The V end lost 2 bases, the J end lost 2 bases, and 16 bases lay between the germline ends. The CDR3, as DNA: TGTGCCATCAGTGAGCGTAGGGACAAGAGTACCTACGAGCAGTACTTC. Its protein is CAISERRDKSTYEQYF.

The CDR3 DNA is TGCGCCAGCAGCTTATACGGACAGGGGGCTGAAGCTTTCTTT. Protein product: CASSLYGQGAEAFF. The gene calls are TRBV5-1 and TRBJ1-1, with 10 bases identical to TRBD1. The CDR3 loop spans 14 amino acids. Germline-derived CDR1 and CDR2 are SGHRS and YFSETQ. J was trimmed by 6 bases and V by 2 bases; bases with no gene match: 4.

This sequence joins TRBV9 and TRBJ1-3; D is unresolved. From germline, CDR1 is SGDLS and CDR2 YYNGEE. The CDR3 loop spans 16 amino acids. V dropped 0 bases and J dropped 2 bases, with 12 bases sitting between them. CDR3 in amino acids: CASSVAARMPGNTIYF. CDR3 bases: TGTGCCAGCAGCGTAGCGGCCAGGATGCCTGGAAACACCATATATTTT. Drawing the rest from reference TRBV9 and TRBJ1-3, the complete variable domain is DSGVTQTPKHLITATGQRVTLRCSPRSGDLSVYWYQQSLDQGLQFLIQYYNGEERAKGNILERFSAQQFPDLHSELNLSSLELGDSALYFCASSVAARMPGNTIYFGEGSWLTVV.

The CDR3 nucleotides read TGTGCCAGCAGCCAAACCATGACAGGGCCCTTTCCTAACTATGGCTACACCTTC. It codes for CASSQTMTGPFPNYGYTF. The J gene is TRBJ1-2, the V gene TRBV4-2, with 7 bases matching TRBD1. The CDR3 has 18 amino acids. From germline, CDR1 is LGHNA and CDR2 YNFKEQ. V lost 2 bases and J lost 0; bases outside the gene matches: 12.

The CDR3 coding sequence is TGTGCCAGCAGTATACAATTTGGTATGAACACTGAAGCTTTCTTT. The encoded protein is CASSIQFGMNTEAFF. The chain carries TRBV11-2 and TRBJ1-1, with unresolved D. V dropped 6 bases and J dropped 0 bases, with 14 bases sitting between them. The germline CDR1 and CDR2 sequences are SGHAT and FQNNGV. This CDR3 has 15 residues.

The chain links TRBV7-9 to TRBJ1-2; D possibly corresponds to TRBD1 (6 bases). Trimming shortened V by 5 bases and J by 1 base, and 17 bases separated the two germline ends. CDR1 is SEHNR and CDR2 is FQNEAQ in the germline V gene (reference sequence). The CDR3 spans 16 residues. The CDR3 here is CASSQTGQQGNYGYTF. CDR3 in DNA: TGTGCCAGCAGCCAAACCGGACAACAGGGTAACTATGGCTACACCTTC. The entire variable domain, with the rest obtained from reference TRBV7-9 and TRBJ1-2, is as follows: DTGVSQNPRHKITKRGQNVTFRCDPISEHNRLYWYRQTLGQGPEFLTYFQNEAQLEKSRLLSDRFSAERPKGSFSTLEIQRTEQGDSAMYLCASSQTGQQGNYGYTFGSGTRLTVV.